The 15 T cell receptor beta chains given below trace back to one sample, sequenced in a study of T and B cells in COVID-19 patients (TCRdb year 2020). TRB repertoires were amplified using roughly 220-550 ng of genomic DNA isolated from blood. The sequencing machine was an Illumina MiSeq. Multiplex PCR with BIOMED2 TRB-A/B primer pools was used to amplify TRB rearrangements. TCRdb trimmed public reads at Q25 via fastp, called clones via MiXCR and kept in-frame beta chains. Rows are unified per CDR3 protein, each entry keeping the most common DNA and genes. This sample comprises roughly 5,100 distinct CDR3 sequences, roughly 23% of them detected only once. Jointly, the top ten make up approximately 3.4% of the sample. The sample was blood. These receptors were obtained from a human donor with active COVID-19.

This clonotype is labeled medium-sized. The rearrangement joins TRBV19 to TRBJ1-6; the match to TRBD1 covers 7 bases. With 6 bases clipped from V and 4 bases from J, the junction kept 3 bases outside the gene matches. Germline CDR1 is LNHDA and CDR2 is SQIVND (reference sequence). There are 14 residues in the CDR3. CDR3 DNA sequence: TGTGCCAGTAGCTCGACAGGGTATAATTCACCCCTCCACTTT. Translating gives CASSSTGYNSPLHF. Based on the CDR3 plus reference TRBV19 and TRBJ1-6, the full variable domain is DGGITQSPKYLFRKEGQNVTLSCEQNLNHDAMYWYRQDPGQGLRLIYYSQIVNDFQKGDIAEGYSVSREKKESFPLTVTSAQKNPTAFYLCASSSTGYNSPLHFGNGTRLTVT.

This clonotype came up a few times. An end of the junction differs from the germline gene, which may be a read error. V is TRBV4-3 and J is TRBJ2-2, with a possible D match to TRBD1 (5 bases). There are 15 residues in the CDR3. Germline V gene data show CDR1 as LGHNA and CDR2 as YSLEER. The CDR3 nucleotides are TGCGCCAGCACCCAAAACGACAGTAAGACCGGGGAGCTGTTTTTT. Amino acid sequence: CASTQNDSKTGELFF.

This clonotype is medium-sized (0.01 to 0.1%) in the sample. The chain combines TRBV7-2 with TRBJ2-1; D may match TRBD1 or TRBD2 (5 bases each). The CDR3 totals 12 residues. Germline CDR1 reads SGHTA; CDR2 reads FQGNSA. Trimming cost V 1 base and J 9 bases, with 7 bases left between them. This CDR3 reads CASSLGGTEQFF. The CDR3, as DNA: TGTGCCAGCAGCTTAGGGGGGACTGAGCAGTTCTTC.

The rearrangement uses TRBV11-1 and TRBJ1-1; 8 bases fit TRBD1. Germline loops: CDR1 SGHAT, CDR2 FQDESV (reference sequence). The V segment lost 1 base and the J segment 0 bases; nucleotides outside the gene matches: 7. The CDR3 is 17 residues long. CDR3 sequence (DNA): TGTGCCAGCAGCTTAGGGACAGGGAAGGGACTGAACACTGAAGCTTTCTTT. Protein product: CASSLGTGKGLNTEAFF.

This clonotype was detected a few times. J is TRBJ2-5 and V is TRBV4-1; D perhaps matches TRBD2 (6 bases). The germline gives CDR1 MGHRA, CDR2 YSYEKL. The CDR3 totals 14 residues. V dropped 0 bases and J dropped 2 bases, with 7 bases sitting between them. CDR3 sequence: CASSQDGTQETQYF. The CDR3, as DNA: TGCGCCAGCAGCCAAGATGGGACTCAAGAGACCCAGTACTTC.

Within the sample, this clonotype is large (0.1 to 1%). The rearrangement joins TRBV19 to TRBJ2-3, with a tentative D call TRBD1 (6 bases). Germline V gives CDR1 LNHDA, CDR2 SQIVND (reference sequence). The length of the CDR3 is 15 residues. Trimming removed 1 base from V and 4 bases from J, with 12 bases in between. CDR3 sequence reads: CASSIAGVSADTQYF. The CDR3 DNA reads TGTGCCAGTAGTATAGCAGGGGTTAGCGCAGATACGCAGTATTTT.

The sample holds a few counts of this clonotype. The chain is built from TRBV7-2 and TRBJ2-2; D is unresolved. Germline CDR1 reads SGHTA; CDR2 reads FQGNSA. V was shortened by 1 base and J by 5 bases, with 5 bases between the two germline ends. This CDR3 spans 13 amino acids. The CDR3 spells CASSLGGTGELFF. The DNA for the CDR3 is TGTGCCAGCAGCTTAGGTGGGACCGGGGAGCTGTTTTTT.

This clonotype was observed a few times. The genes are TRBV20-1 and TRBJ1-1, with TRBD1 as a possible D gene (6 bases). Germline assignment: CDR1 DFQATT and CDR2 SNEGSKA (reference sequence). V was trimmed by 4 bases and J by 5 bases, leaving 17 bases between them. CDR3 length: 14 residues. CDR3 protein: CSATIGGARTEAFF. The DNA for the CDR3 is TGCAGTGCTACTATAGGGGGGGCGCGGACTGAAGCTTTCTTT.

This clonotype is categorized as medium-sized (0.01 to 0.1%). The chain joins TRBV27 to TRBJ2-7; TRBD2 aligns across 8 bases. This CDR3 spans 15 amino acids. Germline CDR1 and CDR2: MNHEY and SMNVEV (reference sequence). V lost 5 bases and J lost 6; bases outside the gene matches: 12. CDR3: CASSEFLAGWGEQYF. CDR3 bases: TGTGCCAGCAGTGAGTTTTTAGCGGGGTGGGGCGAGCAGTACTTC.

The chain has TRBV29-1 and TRBJ2-2, with D hard to call. Germline CDR1 and CDR2: SQVTM and ANQGSEA. This CDR3 has 11 residues. The CDR3 DNA is TGCGGCGGTGCGAACACCGGGGAGCTGTTTTTT. It is translated as CGGANTGELFF.

This clonotype is medium-sized (0.01 to 0.1%) in the sample. This chain connects TRBV6-1 to TRBJ2-2; D is unclear. In germline, CDR1 is MNHNS, CDR2 SASEGT. This CDR3 contains 14 residues. Trimming shortened V by 7 bases and J by 0 bases, and 9 bases separated the two germline ends. In nucleotides, the CDR3 is TGTGCCAGCAAACAACACCCGAACACCGGGGAGCTGTTTTTT. Protein sequence: CASKQHPNTGELFF.

In the case of this clonotype: A much bigger clone sits one base away, suggesting this may be a read error. As the CDR3 is not closed by the conserved phenylalanine or tryptophan, this likely results from a read error. The chain employs TRBV7-2 and TRBJ2-7, with 7 bases that match TRBD1. Germline V gene data show CDR1 as SGHTA and CDR2 as FQGNSA. The CDR3 runs to 14 residues. V was clipped by 1 base and J by 4 bases; unmatched bases: 4. The CDR3 is CASSLGQGVYEQYS. The DNA for the CDR3 is TGTGCCAGCAGCTTAGGTCAGGGGGTTTACGAGCAGTACTCC.

CDR3 bases: TGCGCCAGCAGCTTGGAGACAGCTAATGAAAAACTGTTTTTT. Its translation is CASSLETANEKLFF. The rearrangement links TRBV5-1 to TRBJ1-4, with D perhaps matching TRBD1 (5 bases). The V gene's germline CDR1 is SGHRS and CDR2 YFSETQ. The CDR3 has 14 amino acids. Trimming left V 0 bases short and J 3 bases short, with 6 bases between.

The chain recombines TRBV7-2 with TRBJ2-5; D is perhaps TRBD2 (6 bases). Germline V lookup: CDR1 SGHTA, CDR2 FQGNSA. V lost 1 base and J lost 1, with 13 bases in between. CDR3 length: 16 amino acids. CDR3 region: CASSLGPAGGQETQYF. CDR3 in DNA: TGTGCCAGCAGCTTAGGTCCAGCGGGCGGCCAAGAGACCCAGTACTTC.

This clonotype was seen more than once but under ten times. The chain combines TRBV20-1 with TRBJ1-2; weak D call: TRBD1 (5 bases). V gave up 5 bases and J gave up 3 bases, with 13 bases separating them. The germline CDR1 and CDR2 sequences are DFQATT and SNEGSKA (reference sequence). The CDR3 loop spans 13 amino acids. CDR3 region: CSALNRRDYGYTF. CDR3 sequence (DNA): TGCAGTGCTCTTAACAGGCGCGACTATGGCTACACCTTC.